Presented here are 10 T cell receptor beta chains from one specimen sequenced in a study of blood T cell repertoires in COVID-19. Some clones are missing from TCRdb's copy, which holds only in-frame ones; the method was immunoSEQ multiplex PCR. The sample lists about 290,000 clones; over 85% were seen once. Sequenced sample: peripheral blood. The receptors were gathered from a woman aged 25 to 39 with COVID-19, enrolled during active disease.

This clone appeared a single time. The rearrangement uses TRBV9 and TRBJ2-2; tentative D call: TRBD1 (5 bases). Germline values: CDR1 SGDLS, CDR2 YYNGEE. V was cut by 3 bases and J by 3 bases, with 9 bases left in between. The CDR3 loop spans 14 amino acids. CDR3 sequence (DNA): TGTGCCAGCAGCGGGGGCAGTTACACCGGGGAGCTGTTTTTT. Translating it yields CASSGGSYTGELFF.

The V gene is TRBV7-2, the J gene TRBJ1-6, with D possibly TRBD1 on 5 matching bases. Per the germline V gene, CDR1 is SGHTA and CDR2 is FQGNSA. The CDR3 spans 15 residues. The V end was cut by 4 bases, the J end by 9 bases, with 16 bases between. This chain's CDR3 is CASSSLQVSGSPLHF. The CDR3 DNA is TGTGCCAGCAGCTCACTACAGGTGTCAGGTTCACCCCTCCACTTT.

On this clone: The sample holds other DNA sequences that translate to the same CDR3. The chain couples TRBV2 to TRBJ2-7; D uncertain. In germline, CDR1 is SNHLY, CDR2 FYNNEI. CDR3 length: 11 residues. V was pared by 2 bases and J by 4 bases, with 3 bases between. The CDR3 spells CASSEYYEQYF. Written as DNA, the CDR3 is TGTGCCAGCAGTGAATATTACGAGCAGTACTTC.

The chain uses TRBV9 and TRBJ1-5; possible D gene TRBD1, 5 bases. The CDR3 is made up of 17 amino acids. Trimming pared 4 bases from V and 3 bases from J, leaving 20 bases between. Germline V gene sequence: CDR1 SGDLS, CDR2 YYNGEE. The CDR3 reads CASSSGGSGQLNQPQHF. CDR3 in DNA: TGTGCCAGCAGCTCCGGGGGGTCAGGCCAACTCAATCAGCCCCAGCATTTT.

V gene TRBV5-1 combines with J gene TRBJ2-1, with D possibly TRBD2 on 7 matching bases. Trimming took off 4 bases at V and 3 bases at J, with 17 bases between the two ends. Germline-derived CDR1 and CDR2 are SGHRS and YFSETQ. The CDR3 extends over 16 amino acids. In DNA form, the CDR3 reads TGCGCCAGCAGCCCGGGGGGCAGAGCTCTCTACAATGAGCAGTTCTTC. The encoded protein is CASSPGGRALYNEQFF.

This chain links TRBV6-5 with TRBJ2-1, with 7 bases lining up with TRBD1. V lost 6 bases and J lost 2; bases outside the gene matches: 7. Germline CDR1 reads MNHEY; CDR2 reads SVGAGI. The CDR3 has 15 amino acids. CDR3 bases: TGTGCCAGCAGCTATACAGGGGCTGCCTACAATGAGCAGTTCTTC. It translates to CASSYTGAAYNEQFF.

The J gene is TRBJ1-1, the V gene TRBV3-1 (or the pseudogene TRBV3-2), with TRBD1 matching over 8 bases. J was trimmed by 7 bases and V by 1 base; bases with no gene match: 2. The length of the CDR3 is 13 residues. The germline CDR1 and CDR2 sequences are LGHDT and YNNKEL (reference sequence). The CDR3 region has the DNA TGTGCCAGCAGCCAAGTGACAGGGGATGAAGCTTTCTTT. Residues: CASSQVTGDEAFF.

This CDR3 reads CASSYPLTEAFF. Written as DNA, the CDR3 is TGTGCCAGCAGTTACCCTCTAACCGAAGCTTTCTTT. The V and J genes are TRBV6-5 and TRBJ1-1; no clear D. The CDR3 is made up of 12 amino acids. Germline CDR1 MNHEY, CDR2 SVGAGI. V lost 2 bases and J lost 8, with 9 bases in between.

This clone was counted only a few times. The chain uses TRBV20-1 and TRBJ1-6, with 9 bases aligning to TRBD1. Per germline, CDR1 DFQATT and CDR2 SNEGSKA (reference sequence). The CDR3 is 15 residues long. The ends lost 3 bases at V and 10 bases at J; junction bases unmatched: 10. CDR3 residues: CSASAMTGGQSPLHF. CDR3 DNA sequence: TGCAGTGCTAGTGCAATGACAGGGGGTCAATCACCCCTCCACTTT.

This chain uses TRBV6-5 with TRBJ1-1, with D uncertain. This CDR3 is built from 14 residues. With 6 bases removed from V and 5 bases from J, the gap between germline ends came to 16 bases. The germline CDR1 and CDR2 sequences are MNHEY and SVGAGI. CDR3 DNA sequence: TGTGCCAGCAGCGCCTTTCGGGGAGGGACTGAAGCTTTCTTT. Amino acids: CASSAFRGGTEAFF.